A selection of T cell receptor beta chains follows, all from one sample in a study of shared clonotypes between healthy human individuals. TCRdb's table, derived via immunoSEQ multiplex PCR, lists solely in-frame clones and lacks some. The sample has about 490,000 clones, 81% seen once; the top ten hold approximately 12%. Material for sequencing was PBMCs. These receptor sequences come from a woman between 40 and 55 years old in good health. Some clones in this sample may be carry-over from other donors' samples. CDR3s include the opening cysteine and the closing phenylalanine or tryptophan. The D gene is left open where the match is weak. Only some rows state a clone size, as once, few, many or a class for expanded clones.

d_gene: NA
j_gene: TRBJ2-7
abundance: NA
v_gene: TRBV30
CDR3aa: CAWRPTSLMEQYF
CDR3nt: TGTGCCTGGAGGCCGACTAGTCTGATGGAGCAGTACTTC

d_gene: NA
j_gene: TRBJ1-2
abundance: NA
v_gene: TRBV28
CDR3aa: CASSLAGYYGYTF
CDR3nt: TGTGCCAGCAGTTTGGCAGGGTACTATGGCTACACCTTC

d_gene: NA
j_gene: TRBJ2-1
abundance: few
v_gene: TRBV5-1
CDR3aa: CASSPRQGGNNEQFF
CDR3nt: TGCGCCAGCAGCCCCCGGCAGGGAGGCAACAATGAGCAGTTCTTC

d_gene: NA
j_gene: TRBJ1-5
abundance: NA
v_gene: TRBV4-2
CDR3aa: CASSQGLWAQPQHF
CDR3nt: TGTGCCAGCAGCCAAGGTCTTTGGGCGCAGCCCCAGCATTTT

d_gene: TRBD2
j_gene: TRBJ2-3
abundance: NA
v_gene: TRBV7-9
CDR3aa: CASSLVGLAGTTDTQYF
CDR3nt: TGTGCCAGCAGCTTAGTTGGACTAGCGGGAACGACAGATACGCAGTATTTT

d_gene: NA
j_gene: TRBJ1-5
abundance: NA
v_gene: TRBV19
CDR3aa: CASSIGRGKIQPQHF
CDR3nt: TGTGCCAGTAGTATAGGCAGGGGAAAAATTCAGCCCCAGCATTTT

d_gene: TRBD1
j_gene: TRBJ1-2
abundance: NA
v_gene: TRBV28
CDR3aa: CASSLRDRRTPNYGYTF
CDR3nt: TGTGCCAGCAGTTTACGGGACAGGCGCACACCAAACTATGGCTACACCTTC

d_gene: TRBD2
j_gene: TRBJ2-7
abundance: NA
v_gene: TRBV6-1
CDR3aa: CASSEYSGSGYEQYF
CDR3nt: TGTGCCAGCAGTGAATACAGCGGGAGTGGGTACGAGCAGTACTTC

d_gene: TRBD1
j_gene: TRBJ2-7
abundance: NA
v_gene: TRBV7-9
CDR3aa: CASSRGRGDRYYEQYF
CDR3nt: TGTGCCAGCAGTAGAGGTAGGGGGGACAGGTATTACGAGCAGTACTTC

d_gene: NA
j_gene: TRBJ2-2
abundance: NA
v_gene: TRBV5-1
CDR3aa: CASSPEGTGELFF
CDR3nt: TGCGCCAGCAGTCCCGAGGGCACCGGGGAGCTGTTTTTT

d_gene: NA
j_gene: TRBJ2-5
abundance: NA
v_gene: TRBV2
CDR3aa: CASSVVSEGETQYF
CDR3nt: TGTGCCAGCAGTGTCGTATCAGAGGGGGAGACCCAGTACTTC

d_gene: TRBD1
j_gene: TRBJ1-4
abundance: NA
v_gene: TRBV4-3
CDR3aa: CASSHLRGRANEKLFF
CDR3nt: TGCGCCAGCAGCCATTTAAGGGGGCGGGCTAATGAAAAACTGTTTTTT

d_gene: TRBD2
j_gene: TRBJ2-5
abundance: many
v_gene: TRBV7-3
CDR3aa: CASSLNGRVVGETQYF
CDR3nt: TGTGCCAGCAGCTTAAACGGGAGGGTCGTCGGGGAGACCCAGTACTTC

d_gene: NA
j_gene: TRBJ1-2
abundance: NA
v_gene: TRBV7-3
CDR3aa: CASSLGTTDYGYTF
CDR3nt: TGTGCCAGCAGCTTAGGTACGACAGACTATGGCTACACCTTC

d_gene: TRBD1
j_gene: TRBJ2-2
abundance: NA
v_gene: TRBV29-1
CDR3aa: CSATTGGRTGELFF
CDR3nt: TGCAGCGCTACTACAGGGGGTCGCACCGGGGAGCTGTTTTTT

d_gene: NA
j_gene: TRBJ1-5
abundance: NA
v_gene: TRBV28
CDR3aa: CASSSPNQPQHF
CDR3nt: TGTGCCAGCAGTTCCCCTAATCAGCCCCAGCATTTT

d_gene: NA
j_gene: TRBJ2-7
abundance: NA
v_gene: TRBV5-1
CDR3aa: CASSSRTTGTGSYEQYF
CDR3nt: TGCGCCAGCAGCTCAAGAACTACGGGGACGGGTTCCTACGAGCAGTACTTC

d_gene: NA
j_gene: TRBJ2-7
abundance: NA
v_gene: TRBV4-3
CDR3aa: CASSPAPGQTYEQYF
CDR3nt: TGCGCCAGCAGCCCTGCCCCCGGACAAACCTACGAGCAGTACTTC

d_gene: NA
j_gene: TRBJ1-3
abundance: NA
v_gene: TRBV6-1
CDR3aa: CASSEPAIGNTIYF
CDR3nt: TGTGCCAGCAGTGAACCGGCAATAGGAAACACCATATATTTT

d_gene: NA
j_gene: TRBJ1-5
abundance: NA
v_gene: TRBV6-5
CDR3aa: CASRESLPGPQHF
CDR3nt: TGTGCCAGCAGGGAGAGTCTACCGGGGCCCCAGCATTTT

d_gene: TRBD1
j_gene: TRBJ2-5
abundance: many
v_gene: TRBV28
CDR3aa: CASSLRDRGGETQYF
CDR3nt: TGTGCCAGCAGTCTCCGGGACAGGGGTGGAGAGACCCAGTACTTC

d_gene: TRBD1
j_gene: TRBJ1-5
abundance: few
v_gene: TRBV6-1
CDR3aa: CASSEAEQGAQPQHF
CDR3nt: TGTGCCAGCAGTGAAGCGGAACAGGGGGCTCAGCCCCAGCATTTT

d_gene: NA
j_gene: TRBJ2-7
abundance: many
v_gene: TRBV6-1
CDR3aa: CASSPPDRVSAEQYF
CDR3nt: TGTGCCAGCAGCCCCCCCGATCGGGTGTCCGCCGAGCAGTACTTC

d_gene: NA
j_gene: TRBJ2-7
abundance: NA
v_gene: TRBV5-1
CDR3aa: CASSLYPDTTYEQYF
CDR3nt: TGCGCCAGCAGCTTGTATCCCGACACGACCTACGAGCAGTACTTC

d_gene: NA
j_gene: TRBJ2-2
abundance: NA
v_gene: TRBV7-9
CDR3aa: CASSLNSILIHTGELFF
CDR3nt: TGTGCCAGCAGCTTGAACAGCATCCTAATTCACACCGGGGAGCTGTTTTTT

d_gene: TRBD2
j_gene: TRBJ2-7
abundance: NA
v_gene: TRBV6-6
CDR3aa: CASSQGLAPSSYEQYF
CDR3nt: TGTGCCAGCAGTCAAGGACTAGCGCCGAGCTCCTACGAGCAGTACTTC

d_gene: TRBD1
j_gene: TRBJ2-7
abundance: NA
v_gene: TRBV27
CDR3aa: CASSLYGDSYEQYF
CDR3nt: TGTGCCAGCAGTTTATACGGGGACAGCTACGAGCAGTACTTC

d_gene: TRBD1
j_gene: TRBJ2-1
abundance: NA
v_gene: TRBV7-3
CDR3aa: CASSLGTGFAEQFF
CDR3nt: TGTGCCAGCAGCTTAGGGACAGGGTTTGCTGAGCAGTTCTTC

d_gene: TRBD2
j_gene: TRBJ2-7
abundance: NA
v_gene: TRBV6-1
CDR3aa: CASSPSGSMYEQYF
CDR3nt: TGTGCCAGCAGTCCTAGCGGGAGTATGTACGAGCAGTACTTC

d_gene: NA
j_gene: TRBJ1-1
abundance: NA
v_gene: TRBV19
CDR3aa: CASSIGELNTEAFF
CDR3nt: TGTGCCAGTAGTATTGGGGAATTGAACACTGAAGCTTTCTTT

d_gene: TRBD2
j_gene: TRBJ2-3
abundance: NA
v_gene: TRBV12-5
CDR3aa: CASGYAGVRRWTDTQYF
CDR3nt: TGTGCTAGTGGGTATGCGGGAGTAAGAAGATGGACAGATACGCAGTATTTT

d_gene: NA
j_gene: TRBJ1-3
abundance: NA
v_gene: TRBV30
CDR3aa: CAWSVLFDRYSGNTIYF
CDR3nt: TGTGCCTGGAGTGTACTGTTTGACAGGTACTCTGGAAACACCATATATTTT

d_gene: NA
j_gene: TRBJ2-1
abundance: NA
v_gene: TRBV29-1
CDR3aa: CSVDGDWHEQFF
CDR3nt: TGCAGCGTTGACGGGGACTGGCATGAGCAGTTCTTC

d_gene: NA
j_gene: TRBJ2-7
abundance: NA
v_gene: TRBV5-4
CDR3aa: CASSLAGSYEQYF
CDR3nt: TGTGCCAGCAGCTTGGCGGGTTCCTACGAGCAGTACTTC

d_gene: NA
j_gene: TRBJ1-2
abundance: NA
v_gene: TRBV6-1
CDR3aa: CASRTDSDYGYTF
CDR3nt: TGTGCCAGCAGGACGGACAGCGACTATGGCTACACCTTC

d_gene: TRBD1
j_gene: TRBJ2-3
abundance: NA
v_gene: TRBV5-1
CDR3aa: CASSRGGQGPTDTQYF
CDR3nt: TGCGCCAGCAGCCGTGGCGGACAGGGTCCGACAGATACGCAGTATTTT

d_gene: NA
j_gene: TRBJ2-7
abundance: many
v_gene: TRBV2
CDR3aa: CASSDVGIEQYF
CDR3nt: TGTGCCAGCAGTGATGTGGGGATCGAGCAGTACTTC

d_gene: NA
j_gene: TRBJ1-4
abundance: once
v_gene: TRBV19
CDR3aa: CASSMGPNEKLFF
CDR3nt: TGTGCCAGTAGTATGGGACCGAATGAAAAACTGTTTTTT

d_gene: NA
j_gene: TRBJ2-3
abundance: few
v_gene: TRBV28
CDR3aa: CASSLGSDTQYF
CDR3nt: TGTGCCAGCAGTCTGGGGTCCGATACGCAGTATTTT

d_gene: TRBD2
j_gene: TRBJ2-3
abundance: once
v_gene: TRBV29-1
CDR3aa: CSVDTSGSDTQYF
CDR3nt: TGCAGCGTTGATACTAGCGGGAGTGATACGCAGTATTTT

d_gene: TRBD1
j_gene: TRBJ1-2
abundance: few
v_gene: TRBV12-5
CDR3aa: CASGLATGGPIYGYTF
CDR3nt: TGTGCTAGTGGTTTGGCGACAGGGGGCCCGATTTATGGCTACACCTTC

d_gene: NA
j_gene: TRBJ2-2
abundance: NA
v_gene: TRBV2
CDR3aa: CASSREAGELFF
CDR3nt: TGTGCCAGCAGCAGGGAAGCCGGGGAGCTGTTTTTT

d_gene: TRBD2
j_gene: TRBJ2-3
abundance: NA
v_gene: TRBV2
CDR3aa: CATRREGADTQYF
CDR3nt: TGTGCCACCAGGCGGGAGGGTGCTGATACGCAGTATTTT

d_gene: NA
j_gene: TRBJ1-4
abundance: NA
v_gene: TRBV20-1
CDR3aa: CSARANEKLFF
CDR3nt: TGCAGTGCTAGAGCCAATGAAAAACTGTTTTTT

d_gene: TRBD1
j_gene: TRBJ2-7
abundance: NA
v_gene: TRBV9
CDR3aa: CASSGGTGFYEQYF
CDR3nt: TGTGCCAGCAGCGGCGGGACAGGGTTCTACGAGCAGTACTTC

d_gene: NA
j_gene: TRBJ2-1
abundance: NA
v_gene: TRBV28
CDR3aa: CASRPPQGPNYNEQFF
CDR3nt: TGTGCCAGCAGACCACCACAGGGCCCCAACTACAATGAGCAGTTCTTC

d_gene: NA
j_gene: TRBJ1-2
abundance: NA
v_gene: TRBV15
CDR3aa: CATSRDPGQRGYTF
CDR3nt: TGTGCCACCAGCAGAGATCCCGGACAGCGGGGCTACACCTTC

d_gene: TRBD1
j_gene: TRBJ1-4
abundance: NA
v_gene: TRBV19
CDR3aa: CASSTGTANEKLFF
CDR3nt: TGTGCCAGTAGTACCGGGACAGCTAATGAAAAACTGTTTTTT

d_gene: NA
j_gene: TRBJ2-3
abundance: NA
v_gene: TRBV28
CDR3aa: CASRPDKALTDTQYF
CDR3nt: TGTGCCAGCAGACCTGACAAAGCCCTCACAGATACGCAGTATTTT

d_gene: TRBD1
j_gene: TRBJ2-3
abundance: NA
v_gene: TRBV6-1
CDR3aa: CATRGLTDTQYF
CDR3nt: TGTGCCACCAGGGGGCTCACAGATACGCAGTATTTT

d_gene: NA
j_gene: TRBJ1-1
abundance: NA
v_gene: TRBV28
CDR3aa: CASMEQTTEAFF
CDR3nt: TGTGCCAGCATGGAGCAGACCACTGAAGCTTTCTTT

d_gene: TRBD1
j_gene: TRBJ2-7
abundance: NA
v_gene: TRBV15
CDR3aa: CATSRGDRGDYEQYF
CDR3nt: TGTGCCACCAGCAGAGGGGACAGGGGGGACTACGAGCAGTACTTC